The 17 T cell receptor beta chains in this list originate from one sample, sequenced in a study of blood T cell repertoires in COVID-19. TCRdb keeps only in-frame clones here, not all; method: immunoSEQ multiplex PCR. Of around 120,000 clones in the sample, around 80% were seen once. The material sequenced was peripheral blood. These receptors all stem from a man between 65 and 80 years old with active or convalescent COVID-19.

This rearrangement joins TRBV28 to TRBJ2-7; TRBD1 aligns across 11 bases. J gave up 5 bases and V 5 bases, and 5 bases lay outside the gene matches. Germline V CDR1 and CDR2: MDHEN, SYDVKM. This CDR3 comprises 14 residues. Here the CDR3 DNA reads TGTGCCAGCAGTGGGACAGGGGGTTTCGACGAGCAGTACTTC. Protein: CASSGTGGFDEQYF.

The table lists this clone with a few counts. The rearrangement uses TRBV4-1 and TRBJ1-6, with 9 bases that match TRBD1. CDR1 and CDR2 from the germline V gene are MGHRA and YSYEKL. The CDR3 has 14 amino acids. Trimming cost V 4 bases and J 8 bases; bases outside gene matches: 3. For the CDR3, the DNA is TGCGCCAGCAGCCTCCGACAGGGGGATTCACCCCTCCACTTT. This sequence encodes CASSLRQGDSPLHF.

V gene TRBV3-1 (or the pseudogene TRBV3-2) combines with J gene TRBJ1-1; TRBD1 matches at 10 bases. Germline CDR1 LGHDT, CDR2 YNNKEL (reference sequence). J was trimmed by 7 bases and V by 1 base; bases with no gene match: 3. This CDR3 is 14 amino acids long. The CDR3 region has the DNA TGTGCCAGCAGCCAAGGACAGGGGGCGAATGAAGCTTTCTTT. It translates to CASSQGQGANEAFF.

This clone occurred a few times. CDR3 sequence (DNA): TGTGCCAGCAGCCCCGGGACAGGGGGCGAAGGTGGCTACACCTTC. It codes for CASSPGTGGEGGYTF. This sequence joins TRBV28 and TRBJ1-2; 12 bases are shared with TRBD1. V trimming: 6 bases; J trimming: 7 bases; junction bases outside the gene matches: 9. The CDR3 has 15 amino acids. The germline V gene encodes CDR1 MDHEN and CDR2 SYDVKM.

As DNA, the CDR3 is TGTGCCAGCAGCTTAGGGGGCGTAGATAATTCACCCCTCCACTTT. Translated: CASSLGGVDNSPLHF. This chain connects TRBV7-9 to TRBJ1-6; D may be TRBD1 (5 bases). CDR1 and CDR2 from the germline V gene are SEHNR and FQNEAQ (reference sequence). V lost 1 base, J lost 5 bases, and 9 bases lay in between. The CDR3 is made up of 15 amino acids.

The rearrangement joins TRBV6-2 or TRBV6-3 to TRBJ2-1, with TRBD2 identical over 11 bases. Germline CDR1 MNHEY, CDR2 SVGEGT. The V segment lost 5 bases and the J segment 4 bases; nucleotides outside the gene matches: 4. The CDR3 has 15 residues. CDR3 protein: CASSQTSGAYNEQFF. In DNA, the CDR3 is TGTGCCAGCAGTCAGACTAGCGGGGCTTACAATGAGCAGTTCTTC.

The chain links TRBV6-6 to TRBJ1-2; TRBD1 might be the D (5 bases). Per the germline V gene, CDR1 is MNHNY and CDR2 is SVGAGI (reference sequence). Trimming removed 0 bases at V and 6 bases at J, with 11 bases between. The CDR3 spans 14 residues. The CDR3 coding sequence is TGTGCCAGCAGTTACTCCCCCAGGGTGGATGGCTACACCTTC. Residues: CASSYSPRVDGYTF.

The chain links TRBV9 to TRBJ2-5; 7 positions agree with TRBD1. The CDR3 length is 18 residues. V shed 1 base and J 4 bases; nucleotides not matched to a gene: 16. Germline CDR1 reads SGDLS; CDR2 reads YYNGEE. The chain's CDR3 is CASSVSRGGSGPGETQYF. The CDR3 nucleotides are TGTGCCAGCAGCGTATCACGAGGGGGCTCGGGGCCGGGAGAGACCCAGTACTTC.

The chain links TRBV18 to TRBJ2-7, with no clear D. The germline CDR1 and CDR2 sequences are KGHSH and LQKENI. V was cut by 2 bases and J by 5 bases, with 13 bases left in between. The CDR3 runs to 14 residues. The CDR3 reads CASSPKQSFHEQYF. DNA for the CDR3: TGTGCCAGCTCACCAAAGCAAAGTTTCCACGAGCAGTACTTC.

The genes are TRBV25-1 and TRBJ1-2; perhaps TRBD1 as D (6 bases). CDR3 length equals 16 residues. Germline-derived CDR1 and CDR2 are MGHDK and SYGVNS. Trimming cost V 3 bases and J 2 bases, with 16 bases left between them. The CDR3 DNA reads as TGTGCCAGCAGTGACAGGGGAGACGCTAAGAACTATGGCTACACCTTC. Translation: CASSDRGDAKNYGYTF.

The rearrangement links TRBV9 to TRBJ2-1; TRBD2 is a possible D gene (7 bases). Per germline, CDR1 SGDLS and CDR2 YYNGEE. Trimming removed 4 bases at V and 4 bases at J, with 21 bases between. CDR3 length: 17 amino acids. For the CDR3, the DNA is TGTGCCAGCAGCACCTCTACTGGGGGGGCCTGGTACAATGAGCAGTTCTTC. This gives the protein CASSTSTGGAWYNEQFF.

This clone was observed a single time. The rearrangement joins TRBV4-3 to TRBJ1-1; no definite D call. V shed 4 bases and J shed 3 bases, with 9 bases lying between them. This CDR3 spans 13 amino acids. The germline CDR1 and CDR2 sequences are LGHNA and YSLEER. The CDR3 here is CASSRDRDTEAFF. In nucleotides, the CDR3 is TGCGCCAGCAGCCGTGACCGGGACACTGAAGCTTTCTTT.

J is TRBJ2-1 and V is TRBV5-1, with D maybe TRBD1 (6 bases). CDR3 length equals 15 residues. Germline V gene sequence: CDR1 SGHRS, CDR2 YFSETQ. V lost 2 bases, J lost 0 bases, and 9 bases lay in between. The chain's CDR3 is CASSLTGSSYNEQFF. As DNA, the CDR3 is TGCGCCAGCAGCTTAACAGGGAGCTCCTACAATGAGCAGTTCTTC.

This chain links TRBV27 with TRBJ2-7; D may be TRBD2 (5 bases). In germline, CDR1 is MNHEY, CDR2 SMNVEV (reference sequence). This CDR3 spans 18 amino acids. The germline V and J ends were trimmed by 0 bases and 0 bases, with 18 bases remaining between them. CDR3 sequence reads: CASSLSRPFSDSSYEQYF. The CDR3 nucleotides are TGTGCCAGCAGTTTATCCCGACCCTTTAGCGATAGCTCCTACGAGCAGTACTTC.

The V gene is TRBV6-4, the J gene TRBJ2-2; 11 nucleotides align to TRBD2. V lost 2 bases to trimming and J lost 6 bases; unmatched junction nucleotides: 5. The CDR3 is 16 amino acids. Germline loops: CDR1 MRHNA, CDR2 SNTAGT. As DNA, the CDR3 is TGTGCCAGCAGTGACCTTACTAGCGGGAGTGCCGGGGAGCTGTTTTTT. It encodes CASSDLTSGSAGELFF.

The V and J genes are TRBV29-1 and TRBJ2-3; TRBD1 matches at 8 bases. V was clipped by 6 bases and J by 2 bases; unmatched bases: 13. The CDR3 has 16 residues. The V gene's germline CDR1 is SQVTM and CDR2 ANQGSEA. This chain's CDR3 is CSVPTGATRPTDTQYF. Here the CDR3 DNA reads TGCAGCGTACCGACAGGGGCCACAAGACCCACAGATACGCAGTATTTT.

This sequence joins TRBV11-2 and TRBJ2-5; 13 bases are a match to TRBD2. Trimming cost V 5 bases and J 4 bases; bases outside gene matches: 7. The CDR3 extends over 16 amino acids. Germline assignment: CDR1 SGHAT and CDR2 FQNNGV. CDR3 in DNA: TGTGCCAGCAGCCTCACTAGCGGGAGGGCCGGAGAGACCCAGTACTTC. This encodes CASSLTSGRAGETQYF.